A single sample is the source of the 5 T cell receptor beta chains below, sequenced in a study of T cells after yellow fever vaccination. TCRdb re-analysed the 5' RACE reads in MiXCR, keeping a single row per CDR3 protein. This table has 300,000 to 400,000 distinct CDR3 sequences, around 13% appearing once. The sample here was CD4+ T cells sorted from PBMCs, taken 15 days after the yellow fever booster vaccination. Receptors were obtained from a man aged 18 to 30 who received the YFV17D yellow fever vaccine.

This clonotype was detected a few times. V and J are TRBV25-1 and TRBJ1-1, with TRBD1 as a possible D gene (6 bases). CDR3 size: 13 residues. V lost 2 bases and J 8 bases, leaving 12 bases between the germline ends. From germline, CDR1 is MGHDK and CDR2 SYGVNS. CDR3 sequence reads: CASSEQGFREAFF. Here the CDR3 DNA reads TGTGCCAGCAGTGAACAGGGGTTCAGGGAAGCTTTCTTT. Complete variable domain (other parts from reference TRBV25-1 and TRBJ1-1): EADIYQTPRYLVIGTGKKITLECSQTMGHDKMYWYQQDPGMELHLIHYSYGVNSTEKGDLSSESTVSRIRTEHFPLTLESARPSHTSQYLCASSEQGFREAFFGQGTRLTVV.

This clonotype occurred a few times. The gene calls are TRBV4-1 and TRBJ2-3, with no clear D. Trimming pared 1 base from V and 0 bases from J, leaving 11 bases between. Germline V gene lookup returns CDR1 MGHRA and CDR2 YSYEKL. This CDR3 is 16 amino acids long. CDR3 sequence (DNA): TGCGCCAGCAGCCAAGGATGGATAGGTAGCACAGATACGCAGTATTTT. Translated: CASSQGWIGSTDTQYF.

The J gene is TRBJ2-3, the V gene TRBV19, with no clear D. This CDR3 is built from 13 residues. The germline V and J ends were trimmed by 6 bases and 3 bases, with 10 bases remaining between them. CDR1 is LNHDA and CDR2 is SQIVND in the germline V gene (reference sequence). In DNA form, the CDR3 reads TGTGCCAGTAGAGGCTACGAGACAGATACGCAGTATTTT. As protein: CASRGYETDTQYF.

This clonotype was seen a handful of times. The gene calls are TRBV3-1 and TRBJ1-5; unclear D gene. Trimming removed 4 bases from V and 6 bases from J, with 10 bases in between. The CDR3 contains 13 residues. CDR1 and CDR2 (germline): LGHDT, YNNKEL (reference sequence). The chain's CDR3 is CASSPQRRQPQHF. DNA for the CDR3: TGTGCCAGCAGCCCTCAGCGGCGTCAGCCCCAGCATTTT.

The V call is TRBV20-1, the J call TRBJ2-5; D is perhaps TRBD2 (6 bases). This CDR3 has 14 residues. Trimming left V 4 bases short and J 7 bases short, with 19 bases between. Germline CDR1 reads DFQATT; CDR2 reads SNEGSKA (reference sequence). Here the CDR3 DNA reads TGCAGTGCTACTGGGACTGAGCCGCGTGGGACCCAGTACTTC. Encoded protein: CSATGTEPRGTQYF.